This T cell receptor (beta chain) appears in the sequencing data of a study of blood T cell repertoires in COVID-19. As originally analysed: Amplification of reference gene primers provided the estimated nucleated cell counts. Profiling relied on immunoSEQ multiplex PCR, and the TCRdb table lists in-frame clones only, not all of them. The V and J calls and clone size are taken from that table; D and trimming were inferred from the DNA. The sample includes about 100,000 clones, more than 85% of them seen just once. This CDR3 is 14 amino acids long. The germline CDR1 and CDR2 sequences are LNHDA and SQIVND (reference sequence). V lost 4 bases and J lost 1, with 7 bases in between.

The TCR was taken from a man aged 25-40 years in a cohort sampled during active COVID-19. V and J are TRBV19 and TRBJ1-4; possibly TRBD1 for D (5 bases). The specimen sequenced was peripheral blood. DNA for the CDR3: TGTGCCAGTAGTACGACAGTAACTAATGAAAAACTGTTTTTT. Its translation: CASSTTVTNEKLFF.